This is a list of T cell receptor beta chains from one sample in a study of T cell responses to AZD1222 COVID-19 vaccine. Libraries were prepared by immunoSEQ multiplex PCR; TCRdb keeps only in-frame clonotypes and omits some of them. The sample lists about 150,000 clones, roughly nine tenths occurring once. The input for sequencing was peripheral blood, taken on day 0 of AZD1222 vaccination. The receptor set was obtained from an adult in good health. Each CDR3 is given with its conserved first and last residue. D genes are given only for firm matches.

18,TRBV19,.,CASSPGEARSSLNSPLHF
14,TRBV7-2,.,CASSSLVYNSPLHF
13,TRBV5-1,.,CASTRVGSYEQYF
14,TRBV5-1,.,CASTFDGGDSPLHF
12,TRBV11-2,.,CASSFERNGYTF
13,TRBV12-3/TRBV12-4,TRBD1,CASSAWTGYEQYF
13,TRBV7-9,.,CASSRSGVYEQYF
19,TRBV5-4,.,CASSLSGLPRGSSYNEQFF
14,TRBV9,.,CANSVQGWRNTIYF
15,TRBV7-9,.,CASSLEPDFYNEQFF
15,TRBV6-5,.,CASSYEASWDTEAFF
15,TRBV6-5,.,CASSYRGTNTGELFF
13,TRBV5-1,.,CASTSDTNTEAFF
12,TRBV2,.,CASSVSGNTIYF
14,TRBV5-1,.,CASTKQGVTDTQYF
17,TRBV9,.,CASSLFRSGALYNEQFF
13,TRBV2,.,CASRWSLQETQYF
12,TRBV3-1/TRBV3-2,.,CASSLSSYEQYF
16,TRBV7-3,TRBD2,CASSLWASGGIDTQYF
16,TRBV4-1,TRBD2,CASSQDGGAGTGELFF
13,TRBV5-4,.,CASSLAGSNEQFF
13,TRBV18,TRBD1,CASTGTGATEAFF
18,TRBV7-6,.,CASSLAVFGGRPSYEQYF
11,TRBV5-1,.,CATWEGYGYTF
15,TRBV4-1,TRBD2,CASSSSGRADYEQYF
14,TRBV6-4,TRBD1,CASSAGQGADGYTF
12,TRBV12-3/TRBV12-4,.,CASSPSSYEQYF
13,TRBV7-9,.,CASQGLSNQPQHF
15,TRBV7-8,.,CASSAYGALGDTQYF
14,TRBV7-3,TRBD1,CASSRGQINSPLHF
15,TRBV7-2,.,CASSLVGDGTGELFF
11,TRBV9,.,CASSARDGYTF
13,TRBV1,.,CTSSHVGRGTQYF
14,TRBV5-1,.,CASSLDEAGNTIYF
19,TRBV7-9,TRBD2,CASSLYQGLGLASYNEQFF
15,TRBV3-1/TRBV3-2,.,CASSQETLPLSPLHF
13,TRBV9,.,CASSVQGDNEQFF
15,TRBV6-2/TRBV6-3,TRBD2,CASSLAGTSSYEQYF
14,TRBV7-9,.,CASSLVGGNYGYTF
14,TRBV12-5,.,CASGLLSADQPQHF
13,TRBV5-5,.,CASSFLDTGEQYF
14,TRBV9,.,CASSVAREAQEQFF
13,TRBV7-9,.,CASSLNQDRGYTF
16,TRBV6-5,.,CASSSRTGFKNTEAFF
14,TRBV7-9,.,CASSLGPLYNEQFF
16,TRBV9,.,CASNPWGPGMNTEAFF